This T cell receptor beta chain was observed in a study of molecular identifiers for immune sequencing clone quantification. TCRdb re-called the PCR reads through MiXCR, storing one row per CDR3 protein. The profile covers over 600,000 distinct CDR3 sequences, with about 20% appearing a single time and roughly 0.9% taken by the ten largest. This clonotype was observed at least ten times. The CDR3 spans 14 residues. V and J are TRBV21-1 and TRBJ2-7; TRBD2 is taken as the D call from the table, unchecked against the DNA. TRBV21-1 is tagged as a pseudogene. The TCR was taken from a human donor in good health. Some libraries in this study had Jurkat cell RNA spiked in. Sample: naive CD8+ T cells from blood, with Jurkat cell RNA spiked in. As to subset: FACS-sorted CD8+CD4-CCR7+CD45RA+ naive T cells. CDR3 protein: CASSDPRAPYEQYF. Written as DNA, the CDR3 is TGTGCCAGCAGCGATCCTAGGGCCCCCTACGAGCAGTACTTC.